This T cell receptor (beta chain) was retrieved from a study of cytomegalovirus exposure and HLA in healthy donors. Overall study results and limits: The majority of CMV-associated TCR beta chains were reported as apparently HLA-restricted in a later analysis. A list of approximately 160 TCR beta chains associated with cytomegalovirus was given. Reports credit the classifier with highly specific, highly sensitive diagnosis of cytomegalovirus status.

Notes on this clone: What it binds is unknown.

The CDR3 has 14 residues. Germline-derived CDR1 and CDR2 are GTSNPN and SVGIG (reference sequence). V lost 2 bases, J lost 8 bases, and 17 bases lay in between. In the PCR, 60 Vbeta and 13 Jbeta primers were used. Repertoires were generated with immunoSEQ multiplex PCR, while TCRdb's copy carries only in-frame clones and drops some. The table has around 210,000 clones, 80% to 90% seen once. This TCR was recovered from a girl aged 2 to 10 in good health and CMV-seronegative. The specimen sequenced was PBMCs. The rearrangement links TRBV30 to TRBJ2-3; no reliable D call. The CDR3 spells CAWSYQSVMGTQYF. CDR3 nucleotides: TGTGCCTGGAGTTACCAAAGCGTAATGGGTACGCAGTATTTT.